The entry that follows covers one T cell receptor (beta chain) sequence. This entry is derived from a study of blood T cell repertoires in COVID-19. This table comes from immunoSEQ multiplex PCR, and its TCRdb copy is limited to in-frame clones, with some not included. The sample records under 400,000 clones, 80% to 90% being singletons. The CDR3 spans 15 residues. Looked up from germline, CDR1 is LNHDA and CDR2 is SQIVND (reference sequence). The V segment lost 3 bases and the J segment 5 bases; nucleotides outside the gene matches: 9. What was sequenced was PBMCs or T cells enriched from blood (not recorded which). This rearrangement joins TRBV19 to TRBJ2-7, with 8 bases identical to TRBD2. This TCR came from a man in his forties in a cohort exposed to, infected with or recovered from COVID-19 (not recorded which). CDR3 sequence reads: CASSMGGLGTHEQYF. The CDR3 nucleotides read TGTGCCAGTAGTATGGGGGGACTAGGTACCCACGAGCAGTACTTC.